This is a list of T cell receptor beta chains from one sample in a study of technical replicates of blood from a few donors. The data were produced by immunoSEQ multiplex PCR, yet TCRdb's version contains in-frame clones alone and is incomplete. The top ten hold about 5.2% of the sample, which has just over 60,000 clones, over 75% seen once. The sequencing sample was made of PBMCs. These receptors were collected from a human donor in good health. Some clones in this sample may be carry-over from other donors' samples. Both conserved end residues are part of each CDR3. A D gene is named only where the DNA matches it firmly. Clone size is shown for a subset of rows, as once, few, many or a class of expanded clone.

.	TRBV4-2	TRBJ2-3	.	CASSQAGLSLSDTQYF	TGTGCCAGCAGCCAAGCGGGACTTTCTTTGTCAGATACGCAGTATTTT
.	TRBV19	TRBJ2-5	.	CASSIGREETQYF	TGTGCCAGTAGTATAGGCAGGGAAGAGACCCAGTACTTC
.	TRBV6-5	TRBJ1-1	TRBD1	CASSSPRQGHTEAFF	TGTGCCAGCAGTTCCCCCAGACAGGGACACACTGAAGCTTTCTTT
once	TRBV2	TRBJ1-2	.	CASSEVRKNGYTF	TGTGCCAGCAGTGAAGTCCGTAAAAATGGCTACACCTTC
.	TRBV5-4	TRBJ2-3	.	CASSLGGGPTDTQYF	TGTGCCAGCAGCTTAGGCGGGGGCCCCACAGATACGCAGTATTTT
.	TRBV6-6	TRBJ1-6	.	CASSPALTTNSPLHF	TGTGCCAGCAGCCCCGCGCTTACTACTAATTCACCCCTCCACTTT
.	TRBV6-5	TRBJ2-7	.	CASSPVGGPSYEQYF	TGTGCCAGCAGCCCAGTGGGGGGGCCCTCCTACGAGCAGTACTTC
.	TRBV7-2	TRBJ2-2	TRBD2	CASSPPSGPGGTGELFF	TGTGCCAGCAGCCCCCCGTCGGGGCCGGGGGGGACCGGGGAGCTGTTTTTT
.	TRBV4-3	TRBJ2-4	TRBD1	CASGTGLNPDIQYF	TGCGCCAGCGGGACAGGGCTCAATCCGGACATTCAGTACTTC
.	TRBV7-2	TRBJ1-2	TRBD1	CASSLGQGNYGYTF	TGTGCCAGCAGCTTGGGACAGGGGAACTATGGCTACACCTTC
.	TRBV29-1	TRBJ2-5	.	CSVLPPGETQYF	TGCAGCGTCCTACCGCCGGGGGAGACCCAGTACTTC
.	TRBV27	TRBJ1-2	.	CASSHRPGQAKNKGYTF	TGTGCCAGCAGCCACCGGCCAGGCCAGGCTAAGAATAAGGGCTACACCTTC
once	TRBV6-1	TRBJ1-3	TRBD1	CASSEARDRVGNTIYF	TGTGCCAGCAGTGAAGCACGGGACAGGGTTGGAAACACCATATATTTT
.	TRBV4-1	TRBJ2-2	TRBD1	CASSQEGLGQGNTGELFF	TGCGCCAGCAGCCAAGAGGGGCTCGGACAGGGGAACACCGGGGAGCTGTTTTTT
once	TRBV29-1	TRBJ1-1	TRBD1	CSVQGARYGNTEAFF	TGCAGCGTTCAGGGGGCGCGTTATGGGAACACTGAAGCTTTCTTT
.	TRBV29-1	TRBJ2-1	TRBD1	CSVVRDRPLIVSYNEQFF	TGCAGCGTTGTCAGGGACAGACCTTTAATCGTATCCTACAATGAGCAGTTCTTC
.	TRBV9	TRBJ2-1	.	CASSVATGKDEQFF	TGTGCCAGCAGCGTAGCTACGGGGAAGGATGAGCAGTTCTTC
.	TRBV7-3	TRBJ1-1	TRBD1	CASSRDRWGNTEAFF	TGTGCCAGCAGCCGGGACAGGTGGGGGAACACTGAAGCTTTCTTT
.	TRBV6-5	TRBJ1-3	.	CASSRANGNTIYF	TGTGCCAGCAGTCGAGCCAACGGAAACACCATATATTTT
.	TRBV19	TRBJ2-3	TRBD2	CASSAGLGVITDTQYF	TGTGCCAGTAGTGCCGGACTAGGGGTCATCACAGATACGCAGTATTTT
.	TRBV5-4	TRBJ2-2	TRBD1	CASSLARAGGTGELFF	TGTGCCAGCAGCTTGGCCCGGGCAGGGGGCACCGGGGAGCTGTTTTTT
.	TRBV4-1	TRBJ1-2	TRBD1	CASSTGTGGKDGYTF	TGCGCCAGCAGCACCGGGACAGGGGGCAAGGATGGCTACACCTTC
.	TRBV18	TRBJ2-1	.	CASSPPSAGYNEQFF	TGTGCCAGCTCACCACCGTCGGCGGGGTACAATGAGCAGTTCTTC
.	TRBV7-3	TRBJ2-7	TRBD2	CASSLVASGPGEQYF	TGTGCCAGCAGCTTGGTCGCTAGCGGGCCGGGGGAGCAGTACTTC
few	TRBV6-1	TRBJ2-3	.	CASSEYVRGTDTQYF	TGTGCCAGCAGTGAATACGTGAGGGGCACAGATACGCAGTATTTT
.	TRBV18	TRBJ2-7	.	CASSPRPGGVTEQYF	TGTGCCAGCTCACCCCGGCCGGGGGGCGTAACCGAGCAGTACTTC
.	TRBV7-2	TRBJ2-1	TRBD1	CASSPRGQGYNEQFF	TGTGCCAGCAGTCCTAGGGGGCAGGGCTACAATGAGCAGTTCTTC
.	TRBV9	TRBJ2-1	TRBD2	CASSVFPPTSGGYNEQFF	TGTGCCAGCAGCGTATTTCCACCAACTAGCGGGGGATACAATGAGCAGTTCTTC
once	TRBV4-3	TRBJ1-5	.	CASSQELGIGGTGQPQHF	TGCGCCAGCAGCCAAGAATTGGGGATTGGGGGGACTGGACAGCCCCAGCATTTT
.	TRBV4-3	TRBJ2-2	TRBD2	CASSHRLGEAGGRTGELFF	TGCGCCAGCAGCCACCGACTAGGGGAAGCGGGAGGTCGCACCGGGGAGCTGTTTTTT
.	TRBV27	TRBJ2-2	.	CASSLRRSRVLTGELFF	TGTGCCAGCAGTTTACGCCGTTCTCGAGTCCTAACCGGGGAGCTGTTTTTT
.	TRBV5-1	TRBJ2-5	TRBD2	CASSLFPAGGETQYF	TGCGCCAGCAGCTTGTTCCCAGCGGGGGGAGAGACCCAGTACTTC
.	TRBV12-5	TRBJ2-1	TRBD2	CASGLVLAGGGNEQFF	TGTGCTAGTGGTTTGGTACTAGCGGGAGGAGGGAATGAGCAGTTCTTC
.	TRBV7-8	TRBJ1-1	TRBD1	CASSPRTGEAEAFF	TGTGCCAGCAGCCCGCGGACAGGGGAGGCTGAAGCTTTCTTT
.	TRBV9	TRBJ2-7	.	CASSVATSSYEQYF	TGTGCCAGCAGCGTAGCCACGAGCTCCTACGAGCAGTACTTC
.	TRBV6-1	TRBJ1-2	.	CASSVQNYGYTF	TGTGCCAGCAGTGTCCAGAACTATGGCTACACCTTC
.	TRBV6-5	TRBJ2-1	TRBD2	CASSYGGEGFNEQFF	TGTGCCAGCAGTTACGGGGGGGAGGGGTTTAATGAGCAGTTCTTC
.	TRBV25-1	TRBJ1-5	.	CASSEWGVQPQHF	TGTGCCAGCAGTGAATGGGGGGTGCAGCCCCAGCATTTT
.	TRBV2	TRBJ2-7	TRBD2	CASSPGRLAGRYEQYF	TGTGCCAGCAGTCCCGGGAGGCTAGCGGGAAGGTACGAGCAGTACTTC
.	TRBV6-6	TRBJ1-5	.	CASSNGDINQPQHF	TGTGCCAGCAGTAACGGGGACATCAATCAGCCCCAGCATTTT
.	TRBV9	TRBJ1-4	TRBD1	CASSVGDRVANEKLFF	TGTGCCAGCAGCGTAGGGGACAGGGTGGCTAATGAAAAACTGTTTTTT
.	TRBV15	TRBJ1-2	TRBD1	CATSSRDREEGNYGYTF	TGTGCCACCAGCAGCAGGGACAGGGAGGAGGGTAACTATGGCTACACCTTC
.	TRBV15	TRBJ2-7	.	CATSRDRGRNEQYF	TGTGCCACCAGCAGAGATAGGGGAAGGAACGAGCAGTACTTC
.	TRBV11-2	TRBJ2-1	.	CASSSLGVLSYNEQFF	TGTGCCAGCAGCTCCCTCGGGGTGCTCTCCTACAATGAGCAGTTCTTC
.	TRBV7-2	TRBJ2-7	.	CASSFRPGTSRGLEQYF	TGTGCCAGCAGCTTCCGCCCCGGGACTTCGAGGGGGCTCGAGCAGTACTTC
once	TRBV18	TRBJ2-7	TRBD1	CASSPDSETGGEF	TGTGCCAGCTCACCGGATTCGGAGACAGGGGGGGAGTTC
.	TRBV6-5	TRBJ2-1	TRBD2	CASSYSGTSVYNEQFF	TGTGCCAGCAGTTACTCTGGGACTAGCGTCTACAATGAGCAGTTCTTC
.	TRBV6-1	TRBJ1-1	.	CASSEVQGYTEAFF	TGTGCCAGCAGTGAAGTACAGGGATACACTGAAGCTTTCTTT
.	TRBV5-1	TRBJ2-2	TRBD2	CASDSGLAGTGELFF	TGCGCCAGCGATAGTGGACTAGCGGGTACCGGGGAGCTGTTTTTT
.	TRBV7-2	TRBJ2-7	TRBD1	CASSLGQGAYEQYF	TGTGCCAGCAGCCTCGGGCAGGGGGCGTACGAGCAGTACTTC
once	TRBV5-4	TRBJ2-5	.	CASSIRASETQYF	TGTGCCAGCAGCATCAGGGCCTCGGAGACCCAGTACTTC
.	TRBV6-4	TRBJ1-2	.	CASSDRPHQGYTF	TGTGCCAGCAGTGACCGCCCCCATCAGGGCTACACCTTC
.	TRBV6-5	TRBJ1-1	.	CASSSGRMRAEAFF	TGTGCCAGCAGCTCCGGACGGATGAGGGCTGAAGCTTTCTTT
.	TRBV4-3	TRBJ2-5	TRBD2	CASSQDLAGGFQETQYF	TGCGCCAGCAGCCAAGATTTAGCGGGGGGATTCCAAGAGACCCAGTACTTC
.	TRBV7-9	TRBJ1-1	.	CASSLGQDLNTEAFF	TGTGCCAGCAGCTTAGGACAGGACTTGAACACTGAAGCTTTCTTT
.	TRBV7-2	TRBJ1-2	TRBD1	CASSQGTGSYGYTF	TGTGCCAGCAGCCAAGGGACAGGTAGCTATGGCTACACCTTC
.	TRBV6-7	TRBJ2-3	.	CASSYGGSGRGLHTDTQYF	TGTGCCAGCAGTTACGGCGGTTCGGGTCGGGGACTTCACACAGATACGCAGTATTTT